The following is a TCR beta chain sequence with its context. The data are from a study of cytomegalovirus exposure and HLA in healthy donors. Measured with immunoSEQ multiplex PCR; TCRdb has only the in-frame clones, and not every one. Of some 350,000 clones in the sample, around 90% were seen once. This receptor was identified in a woman aged 30 to 39 in good health and CMV-seropositive. Sequences were obtained from PBMCs.

The DNA of the CDR3 is TGCGCCAGCAGCCAAGATCTCGGCAGTTATGGAAACACCATATATTTT. Its translation is CASSQDLGSYGNTIYF. The chain combines TRBV4-3 with TRBJ1-3; D not resolved. This CDR3 is built from 16 residues. Germline values: CDR1 LGHNA, CDR2 YSLEER. V lost 0 bases to trimming and J lost 3 bases, with 12 bases between them.